The TCR beta chain described here comes from a study of T cells after yellow fever vaccination. MiXCR, run by TCRdb on the 5' RACE reads, gives a single entry per CDR3 protein. The table includes tens of thousands of distinct CDR3 sequences, 7.5% to 8% detected once. The germline CDR1 and CDR2 sequences are DFQATT and SNEGSKA (reference sequence). With V trimmed by 0 bases and J by 2 bases, 8 bases remained unmatched. The CDR3 totals 16 residues. This specimen consisted of CD8+ T cells sorted from PBMCs, obtained on the day of the yellow fever booster vaccination. The sequence came from a man aged 25-45 years who received the YFV17D yellow fever vaccine. This rearrangement joins TRBV20-1 to TRBJ2-3; TRBD1 aligns across 7 bases. CDR3 region: CSARDGVGTDTDTQYF. Here the CDR3 DNA reads TGCAGTGCTAGAGACGGGGTCGGGACAGACACAGATACGCAGTATTTT.